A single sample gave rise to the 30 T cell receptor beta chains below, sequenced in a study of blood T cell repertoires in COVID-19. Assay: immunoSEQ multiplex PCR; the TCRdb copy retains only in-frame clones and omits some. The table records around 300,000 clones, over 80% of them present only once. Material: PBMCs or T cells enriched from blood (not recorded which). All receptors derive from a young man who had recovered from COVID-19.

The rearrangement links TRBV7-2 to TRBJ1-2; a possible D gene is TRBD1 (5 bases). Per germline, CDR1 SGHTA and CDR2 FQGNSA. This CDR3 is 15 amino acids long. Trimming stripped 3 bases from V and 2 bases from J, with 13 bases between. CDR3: CASSLKWGANYGYTF. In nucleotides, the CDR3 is TGTGCCAGCAGCTTGAAATGGGGCGCGAACTATGGCTACACCTTC.

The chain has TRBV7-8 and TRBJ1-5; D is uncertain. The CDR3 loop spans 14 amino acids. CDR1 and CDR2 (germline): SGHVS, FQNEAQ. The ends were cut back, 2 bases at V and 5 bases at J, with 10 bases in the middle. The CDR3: CASSLSGTDQPQHF. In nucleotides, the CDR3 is TGTGCCAGCAGCTTATCAGGCACCGATCAGCCCCAGCATTTT.

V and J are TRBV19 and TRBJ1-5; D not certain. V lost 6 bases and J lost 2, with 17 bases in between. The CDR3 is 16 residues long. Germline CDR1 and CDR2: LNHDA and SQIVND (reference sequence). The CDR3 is CASRWQAKKGNQPQHF. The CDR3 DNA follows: TGTGCCAGTAGATGGCAGGCGAAAAAAGGCAATCAGCCCCAGCATTTT.

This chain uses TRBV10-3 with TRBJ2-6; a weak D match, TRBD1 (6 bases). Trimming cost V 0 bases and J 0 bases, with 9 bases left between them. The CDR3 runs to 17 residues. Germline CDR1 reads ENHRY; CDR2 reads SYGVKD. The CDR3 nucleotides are TGTGCCATCAGTGAGTCCAGGGGCAGCTCTGGGGCCAACGTCCTGACTTTC. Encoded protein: CAISESRGSSGANVLTF.

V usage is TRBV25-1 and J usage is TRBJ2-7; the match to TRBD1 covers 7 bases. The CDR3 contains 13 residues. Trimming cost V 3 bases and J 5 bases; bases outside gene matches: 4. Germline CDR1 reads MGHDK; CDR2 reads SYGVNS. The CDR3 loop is CASSDPQGHEQYF. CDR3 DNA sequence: TGTGCCAGCAGTGATCCACAGGGGCACGAGCAGTACTTC.

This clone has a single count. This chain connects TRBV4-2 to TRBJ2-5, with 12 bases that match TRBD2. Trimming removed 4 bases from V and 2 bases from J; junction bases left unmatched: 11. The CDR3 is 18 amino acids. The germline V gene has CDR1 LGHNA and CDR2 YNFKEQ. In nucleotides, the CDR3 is TGTGCCAGCAGCCGCGACCCCGCTCTAGCGGGGGGGCAAGAGACCCAGTACTTC. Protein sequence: CASSRDPALAGGQETQYF.

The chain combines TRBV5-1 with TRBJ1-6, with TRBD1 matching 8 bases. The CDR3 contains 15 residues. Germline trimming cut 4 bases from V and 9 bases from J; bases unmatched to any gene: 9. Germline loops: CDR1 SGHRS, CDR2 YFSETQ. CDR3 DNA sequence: TGCGCCAGCAGCCCAGGACAGGGAGGTGGTTCACCCCTCCACTTT. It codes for CASSPGQGGGSPLHF. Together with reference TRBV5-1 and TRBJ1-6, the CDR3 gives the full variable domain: KAGVTQTPRYLIKTRGQQVTLSCSPISGHRSVSWYQQTPGQGLQFLFEYFSETQRNKGNFPGRFSGRQFSNSRSEMNVSTLELGDSALYLCASSPGQGGGSPLHFGNGTRLTVT.

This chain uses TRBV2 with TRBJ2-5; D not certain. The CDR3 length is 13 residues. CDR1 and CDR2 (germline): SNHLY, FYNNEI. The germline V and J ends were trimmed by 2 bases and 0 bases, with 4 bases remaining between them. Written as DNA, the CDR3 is TGTGCCAGCAGTGAATACTACCAAGAGACCCAGTACTTC. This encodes CASSEYYQETQYF.

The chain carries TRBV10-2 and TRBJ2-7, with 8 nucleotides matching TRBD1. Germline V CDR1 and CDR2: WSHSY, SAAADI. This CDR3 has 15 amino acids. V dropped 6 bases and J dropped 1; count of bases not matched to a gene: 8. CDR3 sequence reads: CASRRWTGKSYEQYF. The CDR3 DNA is TGCGCCAGCAGACGGTGGACAGGGAAGTCCTACGAGCAGTACTTC.

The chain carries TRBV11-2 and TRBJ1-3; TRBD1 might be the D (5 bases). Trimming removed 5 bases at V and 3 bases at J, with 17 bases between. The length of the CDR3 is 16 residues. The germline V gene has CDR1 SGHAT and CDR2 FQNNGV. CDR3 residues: CASSQSGGRDGNTIYF. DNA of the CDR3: TGTGCCAGCAGCCAATCCGGGGGAAGGGATGGAAACACCATATATTTT.

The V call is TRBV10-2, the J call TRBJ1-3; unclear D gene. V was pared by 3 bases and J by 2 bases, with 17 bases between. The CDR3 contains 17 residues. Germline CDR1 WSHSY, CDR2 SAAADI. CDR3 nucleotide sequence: TGCGCCAGCAGTGACTCCTTAACTCAGGCTACTGGAAACACCATATATTTT. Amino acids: CASSDSLTQATGNTIYF.

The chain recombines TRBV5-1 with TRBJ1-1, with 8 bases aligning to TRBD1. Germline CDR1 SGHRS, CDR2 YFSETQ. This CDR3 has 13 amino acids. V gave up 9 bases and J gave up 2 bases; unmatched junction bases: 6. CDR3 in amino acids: CATAGQDNTEAFF. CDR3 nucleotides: TGCGCCACCGCGGGACAGGATAACACTGAAGCTTTCTTT.

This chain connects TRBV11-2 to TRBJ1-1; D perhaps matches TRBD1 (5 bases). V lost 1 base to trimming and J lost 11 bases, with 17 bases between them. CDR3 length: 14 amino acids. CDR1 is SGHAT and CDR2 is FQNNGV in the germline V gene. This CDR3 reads CASSLGFRAGQAFF. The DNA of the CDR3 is TGTGCCAGCAGCTTAGGATTTCGGGCAGGGCAGGCTTTCTTT.

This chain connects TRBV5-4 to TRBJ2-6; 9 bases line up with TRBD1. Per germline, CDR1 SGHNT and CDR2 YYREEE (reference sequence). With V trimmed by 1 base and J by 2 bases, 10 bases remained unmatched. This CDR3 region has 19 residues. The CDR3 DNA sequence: TGTGCCAGCAGCTTGATGGGACAGGGTTTATTTGCTGGGGCCAACGTCCTGACTTTC. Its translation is CASSLMGQGLFAGANVLTF. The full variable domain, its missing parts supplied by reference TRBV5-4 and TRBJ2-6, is ETGVTQSPTHLIKTRGQQVTLRCSSQSGHNTVSWYQQALGQGPQFIFQYYREEENGRGNFPPRFSGLQFPNYSSELNVNALELDDSALYLCASSLMGQGLFAGANVLTFGAGSRLTVL.

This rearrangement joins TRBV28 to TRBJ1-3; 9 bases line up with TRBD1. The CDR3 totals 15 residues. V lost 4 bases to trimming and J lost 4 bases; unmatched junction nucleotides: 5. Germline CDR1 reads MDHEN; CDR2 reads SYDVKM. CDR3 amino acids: CASSSHRGRGNTIYF. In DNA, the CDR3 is TGTGCCAGCAGTTCCCACAGGGGGCGAGGAAACACCATATATTTT.

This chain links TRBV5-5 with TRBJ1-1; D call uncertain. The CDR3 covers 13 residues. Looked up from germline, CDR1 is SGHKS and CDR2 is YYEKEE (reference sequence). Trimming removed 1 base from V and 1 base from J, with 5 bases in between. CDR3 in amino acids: CASSLSPNTEAFF. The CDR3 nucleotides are TGTGCCAGCAGCTTGTCTCCGAACACTGAAGCTTTCTTT.

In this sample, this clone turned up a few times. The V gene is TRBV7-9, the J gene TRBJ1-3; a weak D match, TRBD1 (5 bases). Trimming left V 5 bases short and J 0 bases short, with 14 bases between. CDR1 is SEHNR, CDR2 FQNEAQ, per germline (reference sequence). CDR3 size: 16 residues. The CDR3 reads CASSLSDRYSGNTIYF. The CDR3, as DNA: TGTGCCAGCAGCCTGTCCGACAGATACTCTGGAAACACCATATATTTT.

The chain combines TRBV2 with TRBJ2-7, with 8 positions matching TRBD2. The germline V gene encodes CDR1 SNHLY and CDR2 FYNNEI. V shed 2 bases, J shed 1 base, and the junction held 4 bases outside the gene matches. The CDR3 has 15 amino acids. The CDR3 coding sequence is TGTGCCAGCAGTGAATCGGGGGGGCCTTCCTACGAGCAGTACTTC. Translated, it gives CASSESGGPSYEQYF.

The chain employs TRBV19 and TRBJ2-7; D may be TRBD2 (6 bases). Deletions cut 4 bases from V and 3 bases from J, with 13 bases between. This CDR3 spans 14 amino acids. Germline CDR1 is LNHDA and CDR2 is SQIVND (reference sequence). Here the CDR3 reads CASSKMGGNYEQYF. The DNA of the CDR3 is TGTGCCAGTAGTAAGATGGGAGGTAACTACGAGCAGTACTTC.

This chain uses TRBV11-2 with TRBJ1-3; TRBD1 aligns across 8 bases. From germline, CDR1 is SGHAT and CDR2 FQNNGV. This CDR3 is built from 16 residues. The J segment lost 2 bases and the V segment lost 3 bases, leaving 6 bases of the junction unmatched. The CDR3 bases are TGTGCCAGCAGCTTTAGACAGGGGAGAACTGGAAACACCATATATTTT. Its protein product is CASSFRQGRTGNTIYF. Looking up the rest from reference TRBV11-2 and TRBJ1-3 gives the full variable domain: EAGVAQSPRYKIIEKRQSVAFWCNPISGHATLYWYQQILGQGPKLLIQFQNNGVVDDSQLPKDRFSAERLKGVDSTLKIQPAKLEDSAVYLCASSFRQGRTGNTIYFGEGSWLTVV.

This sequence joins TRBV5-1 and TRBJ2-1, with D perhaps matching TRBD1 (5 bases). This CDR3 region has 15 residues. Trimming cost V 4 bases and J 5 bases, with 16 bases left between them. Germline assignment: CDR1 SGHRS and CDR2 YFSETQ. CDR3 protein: CASSTTGKGDNEQFF. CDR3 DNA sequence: TGCGCCAGCAGCACAACAGGCAAAGGTGACAATGAGCAGTTCTTC.

CDR3 nucleotide sequence: TGTGCCAGTAGATCGGGACAGGGGGTCTACGAGCAGTACTTC. It is translated as CASRSGQGVYEQYF. The gene calls are TRBV19 and TRBJ2-7; the match to TRBD1 covers 11 bases. In germline, CDR1 is LNHDA, CDR2 SQIVND (reference sequence). V lost 6 bases and J lost 3; bases outside the gene matches: 4. The CDR3 is 14 amino acids.

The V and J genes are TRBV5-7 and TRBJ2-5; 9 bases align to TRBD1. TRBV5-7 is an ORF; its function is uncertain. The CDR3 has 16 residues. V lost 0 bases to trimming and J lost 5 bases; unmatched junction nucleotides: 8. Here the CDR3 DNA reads TGTGCCAGCAGCTTGGATCTACAGGGGGCGTGGGAGACCCAGTACTTC. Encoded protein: CASSLDLQGAWETQYF.

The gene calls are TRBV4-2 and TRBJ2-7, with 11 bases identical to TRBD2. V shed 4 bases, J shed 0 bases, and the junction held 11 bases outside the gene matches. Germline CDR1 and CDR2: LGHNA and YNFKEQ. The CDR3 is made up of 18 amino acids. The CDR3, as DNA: TGTGCCAGCAGCCGCGCTTTTCTAGCGGGGGGAAGCTCCTACGAGCAGTACTTC. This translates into CASSRAFLAGGSSYEQYF.

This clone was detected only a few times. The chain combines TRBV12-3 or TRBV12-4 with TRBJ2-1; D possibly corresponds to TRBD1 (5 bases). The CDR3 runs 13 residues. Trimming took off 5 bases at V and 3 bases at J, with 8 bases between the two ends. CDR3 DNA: TGTGCCAGCAGTGAAGGGGTCTACAATGAGCAGTTCTTC. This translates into CASSEGVYNEQFF.

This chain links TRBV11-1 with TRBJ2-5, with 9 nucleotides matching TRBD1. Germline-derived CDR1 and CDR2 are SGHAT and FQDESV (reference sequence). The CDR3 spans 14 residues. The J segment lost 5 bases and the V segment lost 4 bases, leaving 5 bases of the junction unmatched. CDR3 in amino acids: CASSSGQGYETQYF. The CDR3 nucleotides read TGTGCCAGCAGCTCTGGACAGGGGTACGAGACCCAGTACTTC.

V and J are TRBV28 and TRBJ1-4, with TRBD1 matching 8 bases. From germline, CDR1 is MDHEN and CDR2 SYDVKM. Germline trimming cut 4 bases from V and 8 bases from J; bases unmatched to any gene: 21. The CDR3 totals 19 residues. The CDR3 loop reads CASSYPGTGLKGRQEKLFF. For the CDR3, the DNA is TGTGCCAGCAGTTACCCCGGGACAGGTTTAAAGGGGAGGCAAGAAAAACTGTTTTTT.

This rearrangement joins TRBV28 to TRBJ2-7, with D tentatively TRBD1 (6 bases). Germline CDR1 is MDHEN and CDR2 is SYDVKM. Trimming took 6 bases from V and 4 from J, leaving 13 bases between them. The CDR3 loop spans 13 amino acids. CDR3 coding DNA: TGTGCCAGCAGAGACGGACAGAAGTACGAGCAGTACTTC. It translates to CASRDGQKYEQYF.

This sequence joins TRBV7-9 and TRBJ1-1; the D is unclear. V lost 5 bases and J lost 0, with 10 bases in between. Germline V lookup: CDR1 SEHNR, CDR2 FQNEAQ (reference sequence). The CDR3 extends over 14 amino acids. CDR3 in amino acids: CASSVVAVNTEAFF. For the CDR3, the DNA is TGTGCCAGCAGCGTTGTAGCAGTGAACACTGAAGCTTTCTTT.

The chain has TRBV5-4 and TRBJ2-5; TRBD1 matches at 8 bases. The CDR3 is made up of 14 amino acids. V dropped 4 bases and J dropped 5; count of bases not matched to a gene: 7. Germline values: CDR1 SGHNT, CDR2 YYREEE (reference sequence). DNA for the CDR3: TGTGCCAGCAGCCCTAGACAGGGGAGGGAGACCCAGTACTTC. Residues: CASSPRQGRETQYF.